The rows below give T cell receptor beta chains drawn from one sample of a study of spatial heterogeneity in lung cancer. One entry per CDR3 protein results from TCRdb running MiXCR on the 5' RACE reads. The sample has over 50,000 distinct CDR3 sequences, approximately 6% seen once. The material sequenced was PBMCs, taken at surgery. The receptor source for this set is a female donor with early-stage non-small cell lung cancer. Both conserved end residues are part of each CDR3. The D gene is left open where the match is weak. Size tells how often a clone was seen (once, few, many) or the class of an expanded clone, and some rows leave it out.

TRBJ1-2 | . | TRBV12-3/TRBV12-4 | many | CASSFRNYGYTF | TGTGCCAGCAGTTTTCGGAACTATGGCTACACCTTC
TRBJ1-1 | TRBD1 | TRBV6-1 | . | CASSEHASQGQGKTTEAFF | TGTGCCAGCAGTGAACACGCCTCACAGGGACAGGGAAAAACAACTGAAGCTTTCTTT
TRBJ1-1 | . | TRBV9 | . | CASSGRDAGELGIEAFF | TGTGCCAGCAGCGGCCGAGACGCCGGAGAGTTAGGCATTGAAGCTTTCTTT
TRBJ2-3 | . | TRBV12-3/TRBV12-4 | . | CASSLTTSTDTQYF | TGTGCCAGCAGTTTGACGACTAGCACAGATACGCAGTATTTT
TRBJ2-1 | . | TRBV20-1 | many | CSAEGENEQFF | TGCAGTGCCGAGGGGGAGAATGAGCAGTTCTTC
TRBJ1-3 | . | TRBV5-4 | many | CASSLSGLSGNTIYF | TGTGCCAGCAGCTTGTCCGGACTCTCTGGAAACACCATATATTTT
TRBJ1-1 | . | TRBV9 | few | CASSASPGDTEAFF | TGTGCCAGCAGCGCCAGCCCAGGGGACACTGAAGCTTTCTTT
TRBJ1-4 | . | TRBV6-1 | many | CASSEGLRGEF | TGTGCCAGCAGTGAAGGTCTCAGAGGGGAATTT
TRBJ2-2 | . | TRBV10-3 | many | CAISEGGSGTGELFF | TGTGCCATCAGTGAGGGAGGGTCCGGCACCGGGGAGCTGTTTTTT
TRBJ1-2 | . | TRBV9 | many | CASSVERGNYGYTF | TGTGCCAGCAGCGTAGAGAGGGGTAACTATGGCTACACCTTC
TRBJ1-2 | . | TRBV11-2 | many | CASSRDGQNYGYTF | TGTGCCAGCAGCCGGGACGGCCAGAACTATGGCTACACCTTC
TRBJ1-4 | TRBD1 | TRBV28 | few | CASTSLGQGNDNEKLFF | TGTGCCAGCACCAGCCTCGGACAGGGGAACGATAATGAAAAACTGTTTTTT
TRBJ2-3 | . | TRBV7-2 | few | CASSLAPTDTQYF | TGTGCCAGCAGCTTGGCACCCACAGATACGCAGTATTTT
TRBJ2-3 | TRBD2 | TRBV20-1 | many | CSAQSGSAEGGTDTQYF | TGCAGTGCCCAGAGCGGGAGCGCCGAGGGGGGCACAGATACGCAGTATTTT
TRBJ1-2 | TRBD1 | TRBV28 | few | CASSWTGRYGYTF | TGTGCCAGCAGTTGGACAGGCCGCTATGGCTACACCTTC
TRBJ2-2 | . | TRBV6-6 | . | CASGRDTGELFF | TGTGCCAGTGGCCGGGACACCGGGGAGCTGTTTTTT
TRBJ1-1 | TRBD1 | TRBV27 | . | CASSQDRGVPEAFF | TGTGCCAGCAGTCAGGACAGGGGCGTACCTGAAGCTTTCTTT
TRBJ2-6 | . | TRBV7-7 | few | CASSLPQLGGTGANVLTF | TGTGCTAGCAGCTTACCCCAATTAGGGGGGACTGGGGCCAACGTCCTGACTTTC
TRBJ1-1 | TRBD1 | TRBV18 | . | CASSPRQGRSNTEAFF | TGTGCCAGCTCACCCCGACAGGGGCGTTCGAACACTGAAGCTTTCTTT
TRBJ1-5 | TRBD1 | TRBV28 | . | CASRRRQGKGNQPQHF | TGTGCCAGCAGGCGGAGACAGGGAAAGGGCAATCAGCCCCAGCATTTT
TRBJ2-5 | TRBD1 | TRBV30 | many | CAWSVQGETQYF | TGTGCCTGGAGTGTACAGGGGGAGACCCAGTACTTC
TRBJ2-2 | . | TRBV7-9 | many | CASSLEAARGGYTGELFF | TGTGCCAGCAGCTTAGAGGCTGCGCGCGGCGGGTACACCGGGGAGCTGTTTTTT
TRBJ1-4 | TRBD1 | TRBV12-3/TRBV12-4 | few | CASKGGADEKLFF | TGTGCCAGCAAAGGGGGCGCAGATGAAAAACTGTTTTTT
TRBJ1-2 | TRBD1 | TRBV7-6 | . | CASSLEGQGLSGYTF | TGTGCCAGCAGCTTAGAGGGACAGGGTCTAAGTGGCTACACCTTC
TRBJ2-7 | TRBD1 | TRBV10-1 | many | CASSRDRASEQYF | TGCGCCAGCAGCCGGGACAGGGCTAGCGAGCAGTACTTC
TRBJ2-3 | TRBD2 | TRBV7-9 | few | CASSPSGGGWTSTDTQYF | TGTGCCAGCAGCCCATCGGGGGGAGGCTGGACTAGCACAGATACGCAGTATTTT
TRBJ2-7 | TRBD2 | TRBV5-1 | many | CASSGGTSGYEQYF | TGCGCCAGCAGCGGAGGGACTAGCGGCTACGAGCAGTACTTC
TRBJ2-3 | . | TRBV12-3/TRBV12-4 | . | CASSAGRPDTQYF | TGTGCCAGCAGTGCAGGGAGGCCAGATACGCAGTATTTT
TRBJ2-7 | . | TRBV20-1 | few | CSGEGKYEQYF | TGCAGTGGGGAAGGGAAGTACGAGCAGTACTTC
TRBJ1-1 | TRBD1 | TRBV20-1 | few | CSAPRDRNTEAFF | TGCAGTGCACCCCGGGACAGGAACACTGAAGCTTTCTTT
TRBJ2-2 | . | TRBV2 | . | CASSDLGGDTGELFF | TGTGCCAGCAGTGATCTGGGCGGGGACACCGGGGAGCTGTTTTTT
TRBJ2-1 | TRBD2 | TRBV29-1 | . | CSVDGQSGGNEQFF | TGCAGCGTTGACGGACAGTCGGGAGGGAATGAGCAGTTCTTC
TRBJ2-1 | . | TRBV9 | many | CASSVRAAEQNYNEQFF | TGTGCCAGCAGCGTTCGAGCAGCGGAGCAAAATTACAATGAGCAGTTCTTC
TRBJ2-5 | TRBD1 | TRBV7-9 | many | CASIDRGQETQYF | TGTGCCAGCATTGACAGGGGGCAAGAGACCCAGTACTTC
TRBJ1-5 | . | TRBV28 | many | CASTGSGGRQPQHF | TGTGCCAGCACCGGCTCTGGGGGGCGACAGCCCCAGCATTTT
TRBJ2-1 | TRBD1 | TRBV5-1 | many | CASSPEDRADEQFF | TGCGCCAGCAGCCCAGAGGACAGGGCTGATGAGCAGTTCTTC
TRBJ1-1 | . | TRBV28 | few | CASSLVQGYTEAFF | TGTGCCAGCAGTTTAGTCCAGGGGTACACTGAAGCTTTCTTT
TRBJ1-5 | TRBD1 | TRBV7-2 | many | CASSSLLQGNQPQHF | TGTGCCAGCAGTTCGCTACTACAGGGGAATCAGCCCCAGCATTTT
TRBJ1-1 | TRBD1 | TRBV6-5 | . | CASSPSGGRNTEAFF | TGTGCCAGCAGTCCTTCAGGGGGCCGGAACACTGAAGCTTTCTTT
TRBJ1-1 | . | TRBV12-3/TRBV12-4 | . | CASSLGQRNTEAFF | TGTGCCAGCAGTTTGGGGCAGAGGAACACTGAAGCTTTCTTT
TRBJ2-3 | TRBD2 | TRBV5-1 | many | CASSIARGAFQADTQYF | TGCGCCAGCAGCATAGCGCGGGGGGCCTTTCAGGCAGATACGCAGTATTTT